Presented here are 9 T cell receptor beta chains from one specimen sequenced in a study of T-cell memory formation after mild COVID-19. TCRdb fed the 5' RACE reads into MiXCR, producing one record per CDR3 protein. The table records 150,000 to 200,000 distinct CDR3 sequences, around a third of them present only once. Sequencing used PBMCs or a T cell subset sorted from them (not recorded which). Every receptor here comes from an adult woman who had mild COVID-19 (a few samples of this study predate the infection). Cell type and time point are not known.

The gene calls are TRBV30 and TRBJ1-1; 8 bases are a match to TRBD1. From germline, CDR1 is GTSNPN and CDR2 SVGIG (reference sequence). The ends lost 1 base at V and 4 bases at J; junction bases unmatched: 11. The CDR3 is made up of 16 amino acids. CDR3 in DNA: TGTGCCTGGAGTGCCCTAACAGGGGGGAGGAGCACTGAAGCTTTCTTT. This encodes CAWSALTGGRSTEAFF.

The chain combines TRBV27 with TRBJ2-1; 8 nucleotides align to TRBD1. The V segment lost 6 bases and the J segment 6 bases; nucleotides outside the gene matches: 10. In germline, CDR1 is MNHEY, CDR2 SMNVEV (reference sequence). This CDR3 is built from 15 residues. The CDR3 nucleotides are TGTGCCAGCAGCCGTACAGGGGGTAGAGGCAATGAGCAGTTCTTC. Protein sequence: CASSRTGGRGNEQFF.

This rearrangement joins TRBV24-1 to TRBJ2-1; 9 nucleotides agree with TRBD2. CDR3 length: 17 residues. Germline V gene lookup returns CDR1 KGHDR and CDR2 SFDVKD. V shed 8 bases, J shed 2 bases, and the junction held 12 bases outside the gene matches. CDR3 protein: CATMPGGLAGTYNEQFF. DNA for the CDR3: TGTGCCACCATGCCGGGTGGGCTAGCGGGGACCTACAATGAGCAGTTCTTC.

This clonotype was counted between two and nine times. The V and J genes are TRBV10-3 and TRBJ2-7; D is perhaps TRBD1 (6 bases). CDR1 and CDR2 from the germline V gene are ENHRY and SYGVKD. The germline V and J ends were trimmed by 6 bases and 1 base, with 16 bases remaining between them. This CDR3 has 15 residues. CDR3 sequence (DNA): TGTGCCATCAGCGATAGGACAGAACGATCCTACGAGCAGTACTTC. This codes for CAISDRTERSYEQYF.

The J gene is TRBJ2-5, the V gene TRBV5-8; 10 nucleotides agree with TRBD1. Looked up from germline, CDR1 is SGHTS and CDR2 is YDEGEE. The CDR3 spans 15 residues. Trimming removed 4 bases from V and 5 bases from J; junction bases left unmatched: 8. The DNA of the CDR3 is TGTGCCAGCAGCCACCGGACAGGGGGGGTGGAGACCCAGTACTTC. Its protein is CASSHRTGGVETQYF.

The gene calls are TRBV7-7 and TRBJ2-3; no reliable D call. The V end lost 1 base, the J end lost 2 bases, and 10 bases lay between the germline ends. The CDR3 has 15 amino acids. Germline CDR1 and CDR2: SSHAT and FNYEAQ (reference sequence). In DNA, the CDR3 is TGTGCCAGCAGCTTAGTTTTGTCACCCACAGATACGCAGTATTTT. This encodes CASSLVLSPTDTQYF.

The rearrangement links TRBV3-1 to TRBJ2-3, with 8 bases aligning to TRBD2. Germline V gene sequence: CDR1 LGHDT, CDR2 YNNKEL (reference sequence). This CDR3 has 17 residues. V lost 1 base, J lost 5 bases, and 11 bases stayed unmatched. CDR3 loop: CASSQGPAGAFGDTQYF. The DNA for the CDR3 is TGTGCCAGCAGCCAAGGGCCAGCGGGAGCCTTCGGAGATACGCAGTATTTT.

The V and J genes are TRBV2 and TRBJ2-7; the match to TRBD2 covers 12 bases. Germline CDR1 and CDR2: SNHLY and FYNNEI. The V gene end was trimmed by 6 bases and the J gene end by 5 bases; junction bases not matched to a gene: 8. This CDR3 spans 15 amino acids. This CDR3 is CASSRTSGKVNEQYF. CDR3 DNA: TGTGCCAGCAGCCGGACTAGCGGGAAGGTTAACGAGCAGTACTTC. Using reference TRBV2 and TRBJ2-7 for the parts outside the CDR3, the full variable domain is EPEVTQTPSHQVTQMGQEVILRCVPISNHLYFYWYRQILGQKVEFLVSFYNNEISEKSEIFDDQFSVERPDGSNFTLKIRSTKLEDSAMYFCASSRTSGKVNEQYFGPGTRLTVT.

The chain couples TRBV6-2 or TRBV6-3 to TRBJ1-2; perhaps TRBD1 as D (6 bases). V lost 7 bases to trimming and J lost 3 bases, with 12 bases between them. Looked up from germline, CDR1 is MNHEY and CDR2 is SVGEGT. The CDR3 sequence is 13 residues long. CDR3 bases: TGTGCCAGCACCGACAGGTTACACTATGGCTACACCTTC. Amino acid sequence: CASTDRLHYGYTF.